A single sample gave rise to the 25 T cell receptor beta chains below, sequenced in a study of STAT3 mutations in large granular lymphocyte leukemia. Study-wide findings and caveats: In T-cell large granular lymphocyte leukemia, about half of patients showed multiple immunodominant subclonotypes.

No antigens are known for them. Produced via immunoSEQ multiplex PCR; TCRdb's table is partial and in-frame only. The table includes 9,500 to 15,000 clones, about 78% detected once. The sequencing input was peripheral blood mononuclear cells. These receptors all come from a man aged 55 to 69 with T-cell large granular lymphocyte leukemia. Some clones in this sample may be carry-over from other donors' samples.

The sample holds one count of this clone. The V call is TRBV19, the J call TRBJ1-1; weak D call: TRBD1 (6 bases). Trimming took off 0 bases at V and 5 bases at J, with 7 bases between the two ends. The CDR3 is 13 amino acids. Germline V gene sequence: CDR1 LNHDA, CDR2 SQIVND (reference sequence). The DNA of the CDR3 is TGTGCCAGTAGTATAGAAGGGGGGACTGAAGCTTTCTTT. This encodes CASSIEGGTEAFF.

The chain couples TRBV5-1 to TRBJ2-1, with 8 nucleotides matching TRBD2. Germline V gene data show CDR1 as SGHRS and CDR2 as YFSETQ. The V gene end was trimmed by 1 base and the J gene end by 9 bases; junction bases not matched to a gene: 9. The length of the CDR3 is 15 residues. The CDR3 DNA reads as TGCGCCAGCAGCTTGAGCGGGAGCTTTAATGGTGAGCAGTTCTTC. This encodes CASSLSGSFNGEQFF. Supplemented by reference TRBV5-1 and TRBJ2-1, the full variable domain reads KAGVTQTPRYLIKTRGQQVTLSCSPISGHRSVSWYQQTPGQGLQFLFEYFSETQRNKGNFPGRFSGRQFSNSRSEMNVSTLELGDSALYLCASSLSGSFNGEQFFGPGTRLTVL.

This chain links TRBV18 with TRBJ1-2; perhaps TRBD1 as D (6 bases). V lost 4 bases and J lost 3, with 15 bases in between. Germline CDR1 KGHSH, CDR2 LQKENI. CDR3 size: 15 residues. The CDR3 coding sequence is TGTGCCAGCTCACAGTCCGGGACACTCGACTATGGCTACACCTTC. Amino acid sequence: CASSQSGTLDYGYTF. Full variable domain (rest looked up from reference TRBV18 and TRBJ1-2): NAGVMQNPRHLVRRRGQEARLRCSPMKGHSHVYWYRQLPEEGLKFMVYLQKENIIDESGMPKERFSAEFPKEGPSILRIQQVVRGDSAAYFCASSQSGTLDYGYTFGSGTRLTVV.

The chain couples TRBV19 to TRBJ1-5; TRBD1 might be the D (5 bases). Germline values: CDR1 LNHDA, CDR2 SQIVND (reference sequence). The CDR3 runs to 17 residues. V dropped 0 bases and J dropped 0 bases, with 12 bases sitting between them. The CDR3: CASSIDLGGYSNQPQHF. CDR3 in DNA: TGTGCCAGTAGTATAGATCTTGGGGGTTATAGCAATCAGCCCCAGCATTTT.

The chain recombines TRBV18 with TRBJ1-1; TRBD1 matches 9 bases. CDR1 KGHSH and CDR2 LQKENI come from the germline V gene. The CDR3 sequence is 14 residues long. Trimming cost V 5 bases and J 4 bases; bases outside gene matches: 5. The CDR3 nucleotides are TGTGCCAGCTCAGCGACAGGGGGTGGCACTGAAGCTTTCTTT. Translation gives CASSATGGGTEAFF.

The chain uses TRBV7-2 and TRBJ1-5; D not resolved. Germline V lookup: CDR1 SGHTA, CDR2 FQGNSA. V lost 1 base and J 4 bases, leaving 8 bases between the germline ends. The CDR3 loop spans 14 amino acids. CDR3 bases: TGTGCCAGCAGCTTAGGCCATTTTAATCAGCCCCAGCATTTT. It codes for CASSLGHFNQPQHF. The whole variable domain, filled in from reference TRBV7-2 and TRBJ1-5, reads GAGVSQSPSNKVTEKGKDVELRCDPISGHTALYWYRQSLGQGLEFLIYFQGNSAPDKSGLPSDRFSAERTGGSVSTLTIQRTQQEDSAVYLCASSLGHFNQPQHFGDGTRLSIL.

This clone was found a few times. V usage is TRBV7-9 and J usage is TRBJ2-7; 10 bases match TRBD1. The V and J ends lost 10 bases and 6 bases, in that order; junction bases with no gene match: 6. From germline, CDR1 is SEHNR and CDR2 FQNEAQ (reference sequence). The CDR3 extends over 12 amino acids. CDR3 DNA: TGTGCCAACTCGACAGGGGGCTGCGAGCAGTACTTC. Encoded protein: CANSTGGCEQYF.

The chain has TRBV5-1 and TRBJ2-4, with no clear D. Trimming shortened V by 1 base and J by 0 bases, and 14 bases separated the two germline ends. The CDR3 consists of 17 residues. Germline assignment: CDR1 SGHRS and CDR2 YFSETQ. The CDR3 protein is CASSLFIDRVAKNIQYF. The CDR3 region has the DNA TGCGCCAGCAGCTTGTTTATAGACCGGGTAGCCAAAAACATTCAGTACTTC.

The chain recombines TRBV5-1 with TRBJ2-7; 7 bases fit TRBD2. Germline trimming cut 1 base from V and 3 bases from J; bases unmatched to any gene: 4. The CDR3 runs to 14 residues. Per the germline V gene, CDR1 is SGHRS and CDR2 is YFSETQ. CDR3 nucleotide sequence: TGCGCCAGCAGCTTGCGGGAGGCATACTACGAGCAGTACTTC. Residues: CASSLREAYYEQYF.

CDR3 region: CAWTSIRRAEAFF. In DNA form, the CDR3 reads TGTGCCTGGACCTCTATCCGAAGGGCTGAAGCTTTCTTT. The chain has TRBV30 and TRBJ1-1; the D is unclear. Deletions cut 4 bases from V and 6 bases from J, with 15 bases between. Per germline, CDR1 GTSNPN and CDR2 SVGIG (reference sequence). The CDR3 has 13 residues.

CDR3 bases: TGTGCCAGCAGTGAATTCATTGGCTACCAAGAGACCCAGTACTTC. This translates into CASSEFIGYQETQYF. V and J are TRBV25-1 and TRBJ2-5; unclear D gene. The CDR3 length is 15 residues. Trimming cost V 1 base and J 0 bases, with 9 bases left between them. Germline loops: CDR1 MGHDK, CDR2 SYGVNS.

This chain uses TRBV6-4 with TRBJ1-5; D perhaps matches TRBD1 (5 bases). The CDR3 runs to 15 residues. The germline CDR1 and CDR2 sequences are MRHNA and SNTAGT. With 0 bases removed from V and 2 bases from J, the gap between germline ends came to 8 bases. The CDR3 region has the DNA TGTGCCAGCAGTGACTCGGGGGACGGCAATCAGCCCCAGCATTTT. Its translation: CASSDSGDGNQPQHF.

V and J are TRBV18 and TRBJ1-5, with 9 bases aligning to TRBD1. Germline V gene data show CDR1 as KGHSH and CDR2 as LQKENI. Trimming took 3 bases from V and 4 from J; bases not matched to a gene: 1. This CDR3 is built from 14 residues. The CDR3 loop reads CASSPTGGNQPQHF. The CDR3 bases are TGTGCCAGCTCACCGACAGGGGGGAATCAGCCCCAGCATTTT. The variable domain in full, completed from reference TRBV18 and TRBJ1-5, reads NAGVMQNPRHLVRRRGQEARLRCSPMKGHSHVYWYRQLPEEGLKFMVYLQKENIIDESGMPKERFSAEFPKEGPSILRIQQVVRGDSAAYFCASSPTGGNQPQHFGDGTRLSIL.

The V call is TRBV30, the J call TRBJ2-2; D is undetermined. The V gene lost 5 bases and the J gene lost 1 base, with 8 bases spanning the gap. CDR3 length: 13 residues. Germline-derived CDR1 and CDR2 are GTSNPN and SVGIG (reference sequence). This CDR3 reads CAWSRRNTGELFF. The DNA for the CDR3 is TGTGCCTGGTCGCGGAGGAACACCGGGGAGCTGTTTTTT.

The V gene is TRBV30, the J gene TRBJ1-1, with D perhaps matching TRBD1 (6 bases). The CDR3 consists of 13 residues. Trimming took 4 bases from V and 0 from J, leaving 9 bases between them. CDR1 is GTSNPN and CDR2 is SVGIG in the germline V gene (reference sequence). CDR3 nucleotide sequence: TGTGCCTGGACGACAGGTATGAACACTGAAGCTTTCTTT. Translating it yields CAWTTGMNTEAFF.

The chain carries TRBV6-1 and TRBJ1-2, with D possibly matching TRBD1 (6 bases). The germline V gene has CDR1 MNHNS and CDR2 SASEGT. The V end was cut by 6 bases, the J end by 5 bases, with 10 bases between. The CDR3 length is 12 residues. CDR3 coding DNA: TGTGCCAGCAGGGACAGCGTGTATGGCTACACCTTC. Its translation is CASRDSVYGYTF.

The rearrangement links TRBV4-1 to TRBJ1-5; D is uncertain. Germline assignment: CDR1 MGHRA and CDR2 YSYEKL. V dropped 4 bases and J dropped 5 bases, with 12 bases sitting between them. The length of the CDR3 is 14 residues. The CDR3 is CASSRFPNDQPQHF. The DNA for the CDR3 is TGCGCCAGCAGCCGCTTCCCCAACGATCAGCCCCAGCATTTT.

This chain connects TRBV27 to TRBJ1-2; tentative D call: TRBD1 (5 bases). The CDR3 totals 13 residues. Germline V lookup: CDR1 MNHEY, CDR2 SMNVEV (reference sequence). V lost 3 bases to trimming and J lost 7 bases, with 12 bases between them. DNA for the CDR3: TGTGCCAGCAGTTTTGAGGGGCGGGGTGGCTACACCTTC. It is translated as CASSFEGRGGYTF.

This chain links TRBV6-1 with TRBJ1-2; D gene unclear. The germline V gene has CDR1 MNHNS and CDR2 SASEGT. The V gene lost 0 bases and the J gene lost 3 bases, with 11 bases spanning the gap. The CDR3 spans 15 residues. CDR3 residues: CASSEAFYTDYGYTF. CDR3 in DNA: TGTGCCAGCAGTGAAGCCTTTTACACGGACTATGGCTACACCTTC.

V gene TRBV4-1 combines with J gene TRBJ2-1; the match to TRBD2 covers 9 bases. The CDR3 sequence is 17 residues long. CDR1 is MGHRA and CDR2 is YSYEKL in the germline V gene. The V and J ends lost 0 bases and 3 bases, in that order; junction bases with no gene match: 6. This CDR3 is CASSQDAGTSLYNEQFF. The DNA of the CDR3 is TGCGCCAGCAGCCAAGACGCCGGGACTAGCCTCTACAATGAGCAGTTCTTC.

Of note for this clone: Germline and junction disagree at one end, which may indicate a read error. V and J are TRBV7-7 and TRBJ2-5; 14 bases are a match to TRBD2. Germline-derived CDR1 and CDR2 are SSHAT and FNYEAQ (reference sequence). The CDR3 loop spans 18 amino acids. The CDR3 region is CASSEGTSGSGRGETQYF. In DNA, the CDR3 is TGTGCTAGCAGCGAGGGGACTAGCGGGAGCGGTCGAGGAGAGACCCAGTACTTC.

The chain is built from TRBV7-9 and TRBJ1-1; D possibly corresponds to TRBD1 (5 bases). Trimming took 3 bases from V and 1 from J, leaving 9 bases between them. This CDR3 has 14 amino acids. Germline loops: CDR1 SEHNR, CDR2 FQNEAQ (reference sequence). CDR3 region: CASSFDSSNTEAFF. The CDR3 nucleotides read TGTGCCAGCAGCTTCGACAGCTCGAACACTGAAGCTTTCTTT.

The chain is built from TRBV2 and TRBJ1-1; D not certain. The length of the CDR3 is 12 residues. Per germline, CDR1 SNHLY and CDR2 FYNNEI. The V and J ends lost 9 bases and 3 bases respectively, with 11 bases between them. As DNA, the CDR3 is TGTGCCAGAACTCACGGGGACACTGAAGCTTTCTTT. This translates into CARTHGDTEAFF.

This sequence joins TRBV6-1 and TRBJ1-2; no clear D gene. The CDR3 extends over 13 amino acids. Trimming removed 10 bases from V and 0 bases from J, with 12 bases in between. Germline lookup yields CDR1 MNHNS and CDR2 SASEGT. The CDR3 DNA is TGTGCCACCTCCCTTAAAACTAACTATGGCTACACCTTC. Protein product: CATSLKTNYGYTF.

The genes are TRBV5-1 and TRBJ1-1; 7 nucleotides line up with TRBD1. This CDR3 is built from 14 residues. With V trimmed by 4 bases and J by 1 base, 4 bases remained unmatched. From germline, CDR1 is SGHRS and CDR2 YFSETQ. DNA of the CDR3: TGCGCCAGCAGCCCCGGGACAGAGAACACTGAAGCTTTCTTT. It specifies CASSPGTENTEAFF.